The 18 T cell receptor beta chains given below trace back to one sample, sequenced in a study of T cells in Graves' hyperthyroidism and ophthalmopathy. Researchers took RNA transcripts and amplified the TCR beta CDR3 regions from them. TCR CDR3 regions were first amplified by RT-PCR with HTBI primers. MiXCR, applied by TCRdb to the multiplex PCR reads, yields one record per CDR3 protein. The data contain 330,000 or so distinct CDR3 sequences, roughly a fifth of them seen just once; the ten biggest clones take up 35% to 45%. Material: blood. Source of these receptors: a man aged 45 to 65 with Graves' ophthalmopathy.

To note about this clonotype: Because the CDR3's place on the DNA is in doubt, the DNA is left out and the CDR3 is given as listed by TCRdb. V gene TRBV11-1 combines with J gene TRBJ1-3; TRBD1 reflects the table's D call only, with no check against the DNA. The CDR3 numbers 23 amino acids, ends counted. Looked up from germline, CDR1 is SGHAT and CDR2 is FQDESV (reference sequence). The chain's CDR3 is CASSPTAGFFQYEQYFGPDTIYF.

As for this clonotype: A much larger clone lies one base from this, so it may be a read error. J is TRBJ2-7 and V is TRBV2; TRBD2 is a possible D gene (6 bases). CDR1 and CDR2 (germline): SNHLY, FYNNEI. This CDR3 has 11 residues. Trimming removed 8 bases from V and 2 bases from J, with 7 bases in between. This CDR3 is CASGRPYEQYF. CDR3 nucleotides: TGTGCCAGCGGGAGGCCCTACGAGCAGTACTTC.

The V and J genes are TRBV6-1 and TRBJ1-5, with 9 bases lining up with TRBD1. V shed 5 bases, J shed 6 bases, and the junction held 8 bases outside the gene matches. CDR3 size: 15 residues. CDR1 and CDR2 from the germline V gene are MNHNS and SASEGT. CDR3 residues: CASSLGQGGSQPQHF. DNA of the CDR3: TGTGCCAGCAGTCTGGGACAGGGAGGTTCTCAGCCCCAGCATTTT.

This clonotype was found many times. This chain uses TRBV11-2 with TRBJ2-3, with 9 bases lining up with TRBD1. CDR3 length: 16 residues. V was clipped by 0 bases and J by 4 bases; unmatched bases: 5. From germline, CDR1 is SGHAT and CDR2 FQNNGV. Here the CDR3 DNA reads TGTGCCAGCAGCTTAGACAGAGGGACAGGGTCAGATACGCAGTATTTT. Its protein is CASSLDRGTGSDTQYF.

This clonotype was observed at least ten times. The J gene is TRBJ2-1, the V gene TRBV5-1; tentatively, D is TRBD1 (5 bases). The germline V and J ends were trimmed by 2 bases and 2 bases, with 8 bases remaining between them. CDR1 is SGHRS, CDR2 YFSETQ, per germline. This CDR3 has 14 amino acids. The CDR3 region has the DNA TGCGCCAGCAGCTTAGGGGCAACCTACAATGAGCAGTTCTTC. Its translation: CASSLGATYNEQFF.

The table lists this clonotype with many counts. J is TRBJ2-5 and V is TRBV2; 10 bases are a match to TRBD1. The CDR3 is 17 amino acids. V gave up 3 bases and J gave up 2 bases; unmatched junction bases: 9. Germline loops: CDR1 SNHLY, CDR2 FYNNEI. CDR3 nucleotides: TGTGCCAGCAGTGACTCTCGGGACAGGGGTGCGCAAGAGACCCAGTACTTC. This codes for CASSDSRDRGAQETQYF.

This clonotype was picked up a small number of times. This chain's CDR3 is CASIGTPAYEQYF. CDR3 nucleotide sequence: TGTGCCAGCATTGGGACACCGGCCTACGAGCAGTACTTC. The J gene is TRBJ2-7, the V gene TRBV6-2 or TRBV6-3, with D perhaps matching TRBD1 (6 bases). Trimming pared 7 bases from V and 2 bases from J, leaving 12 bases between. This CDR3 has 13 amino acids. Per germline, CDR1 MNHEY and CDR2 SVGEGT.

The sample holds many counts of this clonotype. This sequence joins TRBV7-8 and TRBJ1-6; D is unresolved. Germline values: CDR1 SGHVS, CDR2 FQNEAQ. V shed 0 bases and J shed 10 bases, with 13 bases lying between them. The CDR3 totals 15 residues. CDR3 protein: CASSLANGKGSPLHF. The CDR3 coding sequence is TGTGCCAGCAGCTTAGCGAATGGGAAAGGGTCACCCCTCCACTTT.

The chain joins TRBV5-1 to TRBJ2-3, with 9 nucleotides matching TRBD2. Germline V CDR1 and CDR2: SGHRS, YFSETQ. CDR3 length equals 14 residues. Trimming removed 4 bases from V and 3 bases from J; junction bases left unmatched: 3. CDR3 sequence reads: CASSRGRGTDTQYF. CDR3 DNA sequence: TGCGCCAGCAGCCGCGGGAGGGGGACAGATACGCAGTATTTT.

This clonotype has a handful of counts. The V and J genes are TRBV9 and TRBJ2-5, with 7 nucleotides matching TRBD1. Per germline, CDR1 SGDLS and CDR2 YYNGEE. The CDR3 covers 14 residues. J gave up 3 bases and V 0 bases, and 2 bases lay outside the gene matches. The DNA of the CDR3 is TGTGCCAGCAGCGTAGCTGGGACAGAAGAGACCCAGTACTTC. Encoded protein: CASSVAGTEETQYF.

DNA for the CDR3: TGTGCCAGCAGCCGGGCTTCGGGGGGCCAGAGGAATTCACCCCTCCACTTT. Residues: CASSRASGGQRNSPLHF. The chain recombines TRBV5-5 with TRBJ1-6; perhaps TRBD1 as D (6 bases). CDR1 and CDR2 (germline): SGHKS, YYEKEE (reference sequence). Trimming cost V 4 bases and J 7 bases, with 21 bases left between them. CDR3 length: 17 amino acids.

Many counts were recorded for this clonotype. The chain's CDR3 is CASSPGLADTGELFF. In DNA, the CDR3 is TGTGCCAGCAGCCCGGGACTAGCGGACACCGGGGAGCTGTTTTTT. The V and J genes are TRBV11-2 and TRBJ2-2, with 11 bases matching TRBD2. From germline, CDR1 is SGHAT and CDR2 FQNNGV. V lost 5 bases and J lost 3; bases outside the gene matches: 2. The CDR3 is 15 amino acids. Variable domain in full (rest from reference TRBV11-2 and TRBJ2-2): EAGVAQSPRYKIIEKRQSVAFWCNPISGHATLYWYQQILGQGPKLLIQFQNNGVVDDSQLPKDRFSAERLKGVDSTLKIQPAKLEDSAVYLCASSPGLADTGELFFGEGSRLTVL.

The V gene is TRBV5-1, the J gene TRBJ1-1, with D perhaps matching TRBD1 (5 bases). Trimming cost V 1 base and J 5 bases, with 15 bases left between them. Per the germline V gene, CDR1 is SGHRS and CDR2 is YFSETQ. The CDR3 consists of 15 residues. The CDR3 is CASSLRAGLETEAFF. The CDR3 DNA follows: TGCGCCAGCAGCTTGAGGGCAGGGCTAGAGACTGAAGCTTTCTTT. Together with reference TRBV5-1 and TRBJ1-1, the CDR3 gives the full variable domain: KAGVTQTPRYLIKTRGQQVTLSCSPISGHRSVSWYQQTPGQGLQFLFEYFSETQRNKGNFPGRFSGRQFSNSRSEMNVSTLELGDSALYLCASSLRAGLETEAFFGQGTRLTVV.

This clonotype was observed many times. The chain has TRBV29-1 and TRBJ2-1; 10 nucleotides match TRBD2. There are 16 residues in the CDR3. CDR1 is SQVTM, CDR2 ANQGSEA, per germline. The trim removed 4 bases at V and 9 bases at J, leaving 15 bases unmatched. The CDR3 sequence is CSVGLGTSVSRSEQFF. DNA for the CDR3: TGCAGCGTTGGTTTAGGGACTAGCGTCTCCCGCAGTGAGCAGTTCTTC.

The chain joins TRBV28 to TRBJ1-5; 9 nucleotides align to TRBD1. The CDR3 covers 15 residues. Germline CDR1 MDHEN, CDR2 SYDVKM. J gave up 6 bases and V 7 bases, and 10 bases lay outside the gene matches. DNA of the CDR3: TGTGCCAGCATCGAAGGGACAGGGATGAGTCAGCCCCAGCATTTT. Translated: CASIEGTGMSQPQHF.

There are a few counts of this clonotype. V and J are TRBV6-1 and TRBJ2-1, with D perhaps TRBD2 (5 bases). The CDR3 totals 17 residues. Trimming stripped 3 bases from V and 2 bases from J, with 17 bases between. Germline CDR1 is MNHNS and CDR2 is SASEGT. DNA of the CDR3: TGTGCCAGCAGTGACGAGGAGGTTGGGGAAGCCTACAATGAGCAGTTCTTC. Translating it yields CASSDEEVGEAYNEQFF.

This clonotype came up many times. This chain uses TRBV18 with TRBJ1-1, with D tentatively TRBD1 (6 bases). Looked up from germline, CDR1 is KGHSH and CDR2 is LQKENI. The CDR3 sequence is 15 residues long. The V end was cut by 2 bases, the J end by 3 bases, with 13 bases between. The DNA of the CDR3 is TGTGCCAGCTCACCATCCGGGACACGCGACACTGAAGCTTTCTTT. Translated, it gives CASSPSGTRDTEAFF.

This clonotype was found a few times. For the CDR3, the DNA is TGTGCCAGCAGTCATGGGGCCAATGAGCAGTTCTTC. It encodes CASSHGANEQFF. The J gene is TRBJ2-1, the V gene TRBV12-3 or TRBV12-4; tentatively, D is TRBD1 (5 bases). The V end was cut by 5 bases, the J end by 6 bases, with 8 bases between. The CDR3 consists of 12 residues.